This T cell receptor (beta chain) was sequenced for a study of T cell responses to AZD1222 COVID-19 vaccine. Concerning this clone: Its specificity is not known.

Trimming cost V 0 bases and J 8 bases, with 13 bases left between them. In germline, CDR1 is LGHDT, CDR2 YNNKEL (reference sequence). The CDR3 has 14 residues. TCRdb's copy holds only in-frame clones and misses some; the assay was immunoSEQ multiplex PCR. The sample lists 65,000 to 85,000 clones, about 85% seen once, with around 13% in the top ten. General observations from the study: Donors, mostly white British, included more females; clonal diversity was possibly underestimated. Unmutated regions of variants are reportedly targeted by nearly half of spike-specific TCRs.

The specimen was peripheral blood, collected on day 0 of AZD1222 vaccination. V and J are TRBV3-1 (or the pseudogene TRBV3-2) and TRBJ1-2; D not certain. The TCR sequence derives from an adult in good health. In nucleotides, the CDR3 is TGTGCCAGCAGCCAAGAAGGGAGTCTGGGGGGCTACACCTTC. This codes for CASSQEGSLGGYTF.